Below, 20 T cell receptor beta chains from the same sample are listed, as sequenced in a study of cytomegalovirus exposure and HLA in healthy donors. The primer mix had 60 Vbeta and 13 Jbeta primers. TCRdb's copy holds only in-frame clones and misses some; the assay was immunoSEQ multiplex PCR. The sample totals tens of thousands of clones. Sequenced material: PBMCs. The receptors shown here come from a human donor in good health.

This chain links TRBV6-1 with TRBJ2-2; D perhaps matches TRBD2 (6 bases). Germline V gene data show CDR1 as MNHNS and CDR2 as SASEGT. V was trimmed by 0 bases and J by 6 bases, leaving 11 bases between them. The CDR3 totals 15 residues. CDR3 amino acids: CASSEARGGAGELFF. The CDR3 DNA follows: TGTGCCAGCAGTGAAGCGAGGGGAGGCGCCGGGGAGCTGTTTTTT.

V gene TRBV7-9 combines with J gene TRBJ2-7; TRBD2 matches at 7 bases. V shed 3 bases and J 2 bases; nucleotides not matched to a gene: 4. Germline CDR1 SEHNR, CDR2 FQNEAQ (reference sequence). The CDR3 extends over 14 amino acids. The CDR3 nucleotides read TGTGCCAGCAGCTTTTGGGGGGGAACCTACGAGCAGTACTTC. Protein sequence: CASSFWGGTYEQYF. Supplemented by reference TRBV7-9 and TRBJ2-7, the full variable domain reads DTGVSQNPRHKITKRGQNVTFRCDPISEHNRLYWYRQTLGQGPEFLTYFQNEAQLEKSRLLSDRFSAERPKGSFSTLEIQRTEQGDSAMYLCASSFWGGTYEQYFGPGTRLTVT.

The chain joins TRBV29-1 to TRBJ1-1; D is possibly TRBD1 (5 bases). The CDR3 is 13 amino acids. Germline loops: CDR1 SQVTM, CDR2 ANQGSEA. V was clipped by 4 bases and J by 5 bases, with 14 bases between them. CDR3 coding DNA: TGCAGCGTTGGGGGACTAATGGGGACTGAAGCTTTCTTT. Translated, it gives CSVGGLMGTEAFF.

This sequence joins TRBV18 and TRBJ1-1, with TRBD1 identical over 7 bases. This CDR3 region has 14 residues. Germline trimming cut 5 bases from V and 0 bases from J; bases unmatched to any gene: 3. The V gene's germline CDR1 is KGHSH and CDR2 LQKENI. CDR3 bases: TGTGCCAGCTCAGCCGACAGGGTGAACACTGAAGCTTTCTTT. It specifies CASSADRVNTEAFF.

The chain uses TRBV19 and TRBJ1-2, with 9 bases fitting TRBD1. Germline V gene lookup returns CDR1 LNHDA and CDR2 SQIVND (reference sequence). The CDR3 has 14 amino acids. J gave up 7 bases and V 6 bases, and 9 bases lay outside the gene matches. CDR3 amino acids: CASSVTGGNSGYTF. The CDR3 DNA reads as TGTGCCAGTAGCGTTACAGGGGGCAATAGTGGCTACACCTTC.

This rearrangement joins TRBV2 to TRBJ1-5, with 7 bases identical to TRBD1. This CDR3 region has 13 residues. Germline assignment: CDR1 SNHLY and CDR2 FYNNEI. J lost 3 bases, V lost 9 bases, and 5 bases had no gene match. CDR3 sequence: CASRDSINQPQHF. The CDR3 region has the DNA TGTGCCAGTAGGGACAGCATCAATCAGCCCCAGCATTTT.

This chain connects TRBV6-5 to TRBJ1-3; no definite D call. This CDR3 contains 15 residues. V shed 5 bases and J shed 0 bases, with 11 bases lying between them. Germline V lookup: CDR1 MNHEY, CDR2 SVGAGI. CDR3 coding DNA: TGTGCCAGCAGTCAAGGAGGGTACTCTGGAAACACCATATATTTT. This translates into CASSQGGYSGNTIYF.

The J gene is TRBJ2-3, the V gene TRBV5-8; D is unresolved. This CDR3 is built from 13 residues. Trimming left V 0 bases short and J 6 bases short, with 8 bases between. Germline V gene lookup returns CDR1 SGHTS and CDR2 YDEGEE. CDR3 bases: TGTGCCAGCAGCTTGGGCCCAGCGGATACGCAGTATTTT. It yields the protein CASSLGPADTQYF.

This chain connects TRBV7-9 to TRBJ2-1; D might be TRBD2 (6 bases). Trimming removed 5 bases at V and 4 bases at J, with 15 bases between. The CDR3 is 15 amino acids. Germline V gene lookup returns CDR1 SEHNR and CDR2 FQNEAQ (reference sequence). Here the CDR3 DNA reads TGTGCCAGCAGCCCTAGCGCGGGCCGTTACAATGAGCAGTTCTTC. It translates to CASSPSAGRYNEQFF. Full variable domain (outside the CDR3, taken from reference TRBV7-9 and TRBJ2-1): DTGVSQNPRHKITKRGQNVTFRCDPISEHNRLYWYRQTLGQGPEFLTYFQNEAQLEKSRLLSDRFSAERPKGSFSTLEIQRTEQGDSAMYLCASSPSAGRYNEQFFGPGTRLTVL.

The chain combines TRBV28 with TRBJ2-7; D perhaps matches TRBD1 (5 bases). The CDR3 contains 12 residues. V lost 3 bases and J 3 bases, leaving 6 bases between the germline ends. Germline lookup yields CDR1 MDHEN and CDR2 SYDVKM. DNA for the CDR3: TGTGCCAGCAGTTTCCAGGGCTACGAGCAGTACTTC. Protein sequence: CASSFQGYEQYF.

This chain uses TRBV6-1 with TRBJ1-1; no clear D gene. The V end lost 1 base, the J end lost 0 bases, and 3 bases lay between the germline ends. Germline assignment: CDR1 MNHNS and CDR2 SASEGT. The CDR3 is 13 residues long. CDR3 amino acids: CASSEELNTEAFF. Written as DNA, the CDR3 is TGTGCCAGCAGTGAAGAGCTGAACACTGAAGCTTTCTTT.

V usage is TRBV11-2 and J usage is TRBJ2-1; 11 bases match TRBD1. The CDR3 is 16 residues long. CDR1 SGHAT and CDR2 FQNNGV come from the germline V gene. V shed 5 bases, J shed 5 bases, and the junction held 8 bases outside the gene matches. The CDR3 loop is CASSLSRDRGNNEQFF. The CDR3 region has the DNA TGTGCCAGCAGCCTCTCCCGGGACAGGGGGAACAATGAGCAGTTCTTC.

The V call is TRBV28, the J call TRBJ1-1; no definite D call. The germline V and J ends were trimmed by 3 bases and 3 bases, with 8 bases remaining between them. CDR1 and CDR2 (germline): MDHEN, SYDVKM. The CDR3 totals 13 residues. CDR3 amino acids: CASSFGWDTEAFF. The CDR3 DNA reads as TGTGCCAGCAGTTTCGGGTGGGACACTGAAGCTTTCTTT. Full variable domain (missing parts from reference TRBV28 and TRBJ1-1): DVKVTQSSRYLVKRTGEKVFLECVQDMDHENMFWYRQDPGLGLRLIYFSYDVKMKEKGDIPEGYSVSREKKERFSLILESASTNQTSMYLCASSFGWDTEAFFGQGTRLTVV.

The chain is built from TRBV28 and TRBJ1-5; the D gene is possibly TRBD1 (6 bases). The germline V gene encodes CDR1 MDHEN and CDR2 SYDVKM. V lost 2 bases and J 0 bases, leaving 8 bases between the germline ends. The CDR3 is 15 residues long. The CDR3, as DNA: TGTGCCAGCAGTTTAATACAGGGTAGCAATCAGCCCCAGCATTTT. Residues: CASSLIQGSNQPQHF.

This chain connects TRBV7-2 to TRBJ2-5; D gene ambiguous. V lost 5 bases and J lost 5, with 12 bases in between. Germline lookup yields CDR1 SGHTA and CDR2 FQGNSA. The CDR3 length is 13 residues. CDR3 region: CASSVLRSETQYF. CDR3 in DNA: TGTGCCAGCAGCGTTCTGCGGTCGGAGACCCAGTACTTC.

To note about this clone: Other DNA sequences within the sample encode an identical CDR3. V and J are TRBV4-1 and TRBJ2-2; tentative D call: TRBD1 (5 bases). There are 17 residues in the CDR3. The V end lost 0 bases, the J end lost 0 bases, and 11 bases lay between the germline ends. Germline V gene data show CDR1 as MGHRA and CDR2 as YSYEKL. The CDR3 DNA follows: TGCGCCAGCAGCCAAGAAAGGGGTCGCGCGAACACCGGGGAGCTGTTTTTT. It specifies CASSQERGRANTGELFF.

The chain couples TRBV29-1 to TRBJ1-1; D ambiguous. With 5 bases removed from V and 2 bases from J, the gap between germline ends came to 12 bases. CDR3 length: 13 amino acids. CDR1 is SQVTM, CDR2 ANQGSEA, per germline. The CDR3, as DNA: TGCAGCGTTTGGACGGGAAGCAACACTGAAGCTTTCTTT. Amino acid sequence: CSVWTGSNTEAFF.

The rearrangement joins TRBV11-2 to TRBJ1-6; D not resolved. The germline CDR1 and CDR2 sequences are SGHAT and FQNNGV. The CDR3 runs to 14 residues. Trimming left V 3 bases short and J 0 bases short, with 3 bases between. CDR3 nucleotides: TGTGCCAGCAGCTTGAGCTCCTATAATTCACCCCTCCACTTT. Its translation: CASSLSSYNSPLHF.

The genes are TRBV19 and TRBJ1-2; maybe TRBD1 (5 bases). This CDR3 region has 15 residues. Germline V CDR1 and CDR2: LNHDA, SQIVND (reference sequence). V dropped 3 bases and J dropped 8 bases, with 19 bases sitting between them. The CDR3 DNA is TGTGCCAGTAGTATGGGTCAAGTTGGACATGAGGGCTACACCTTC. Translated: CASSMGQVGHEGYTF.

The chain joins TRBV5-6 to TRBJ1-2, with 9 positions matching TRBD1. The CDR3 sequence is 14 residues long. The V and J ends lost 6 bases and 7 bases, in that order; junction bases with no gene match: 10. Germline assignment: CDR1 SGHDT and CDR2 YYEEEE. Here the CDR3 DNA reads TGTGCCAGCACCAATGGACAGGGGCTGCCTGGCTACACCTTC. It yields the protein CASTNGQGLPGYTF.